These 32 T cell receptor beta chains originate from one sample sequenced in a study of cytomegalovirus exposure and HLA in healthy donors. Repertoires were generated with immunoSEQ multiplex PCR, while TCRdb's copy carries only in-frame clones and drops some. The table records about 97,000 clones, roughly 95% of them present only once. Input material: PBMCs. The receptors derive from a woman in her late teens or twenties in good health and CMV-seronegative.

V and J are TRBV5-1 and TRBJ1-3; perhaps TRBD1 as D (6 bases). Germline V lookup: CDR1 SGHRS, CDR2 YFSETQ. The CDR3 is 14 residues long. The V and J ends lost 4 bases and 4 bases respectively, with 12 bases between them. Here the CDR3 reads CASSVSGAGNTIYF. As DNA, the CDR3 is TGCGCCAGCAGCGTGTCAGGGGCCGGAAACACCATATATTTT.

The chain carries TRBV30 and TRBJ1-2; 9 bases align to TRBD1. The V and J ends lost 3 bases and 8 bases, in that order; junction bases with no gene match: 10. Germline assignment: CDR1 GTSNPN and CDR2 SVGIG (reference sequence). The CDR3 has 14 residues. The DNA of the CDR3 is TGTGCCTGGAGGGAAATCGGACAGGGGCCCGGCTACACCTTC. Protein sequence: CAWREIGQGPGYTF.

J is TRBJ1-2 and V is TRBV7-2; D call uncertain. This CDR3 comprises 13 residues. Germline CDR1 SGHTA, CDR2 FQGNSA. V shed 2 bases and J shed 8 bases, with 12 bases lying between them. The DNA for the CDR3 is TGTGCCAGCAGCTTAAACCCAGGAAAGGGCTACACCTTC. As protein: CASSLNPGKGYTF.

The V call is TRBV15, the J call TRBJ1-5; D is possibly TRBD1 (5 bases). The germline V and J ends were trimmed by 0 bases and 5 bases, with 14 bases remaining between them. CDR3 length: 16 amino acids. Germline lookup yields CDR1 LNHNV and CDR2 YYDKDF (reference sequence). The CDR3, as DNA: TGTGCCACCAGCAGAGATCAGGGCAGCAGAGATCAGCCCCAGCATTTT. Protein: CATSRDQGSRDQPQHF.

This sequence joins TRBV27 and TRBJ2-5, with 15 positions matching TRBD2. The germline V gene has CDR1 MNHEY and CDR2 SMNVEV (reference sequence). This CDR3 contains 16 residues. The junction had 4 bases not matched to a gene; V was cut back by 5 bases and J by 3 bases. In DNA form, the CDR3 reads TGTGCCAGCAGTCGGACTAGCGGGGGGGTCGAAGAGACCCAGTACTTC. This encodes CASSRTSGGVEETQYF.

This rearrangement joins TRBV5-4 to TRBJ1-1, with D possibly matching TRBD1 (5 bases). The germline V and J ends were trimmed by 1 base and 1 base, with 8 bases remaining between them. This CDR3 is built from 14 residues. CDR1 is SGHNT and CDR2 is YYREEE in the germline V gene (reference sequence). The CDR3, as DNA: TGTGCCAGCAGCTTGCGGGGGTGGAACACTGAAGCTTTCTTT. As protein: CASSLRGWNTEAFF. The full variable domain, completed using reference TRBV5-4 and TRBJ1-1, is ETGVTQSPTHLIKTRGQQVTLRCSSQSGHNTVSWYQQALGQGPQFIFQYYREEENGRGNFPPRFSGLQFPNYSSELNVNALELDDSALYLCASSLRGWNTEAFFGQGTRLTVV.

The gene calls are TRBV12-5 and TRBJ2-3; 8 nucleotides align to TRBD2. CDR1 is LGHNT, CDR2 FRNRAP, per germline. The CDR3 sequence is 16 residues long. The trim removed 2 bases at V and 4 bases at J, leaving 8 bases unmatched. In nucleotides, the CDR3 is TGTGCTAGTGGTTTGCTACTTGCGGGGGGTGCAGATACGCAGTATTTT. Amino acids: CASGLLLAGGADTQYF.

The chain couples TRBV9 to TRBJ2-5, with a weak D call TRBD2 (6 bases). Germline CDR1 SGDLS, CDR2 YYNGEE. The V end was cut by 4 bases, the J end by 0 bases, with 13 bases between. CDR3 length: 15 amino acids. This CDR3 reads CASSLQDYYQETQYF. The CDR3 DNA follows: TGTGCCAGCAGCCTCCAGGACTACTACCAAGAGACCCAGTACTTC.

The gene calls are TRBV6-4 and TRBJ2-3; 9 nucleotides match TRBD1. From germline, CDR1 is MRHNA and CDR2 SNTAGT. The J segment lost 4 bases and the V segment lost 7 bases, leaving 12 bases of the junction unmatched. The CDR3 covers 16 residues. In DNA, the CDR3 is TGTGCCAGCACGGAGACCCCGGGACAGGGTCCAGATACGCAGTATTTT. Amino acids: CASTETPGQGPDTQYF.

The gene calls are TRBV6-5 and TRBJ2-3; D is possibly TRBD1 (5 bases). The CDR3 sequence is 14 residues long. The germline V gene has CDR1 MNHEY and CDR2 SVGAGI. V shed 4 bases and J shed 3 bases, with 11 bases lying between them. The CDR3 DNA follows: TGTGCCAGCAGTTCCAGGGTCAGTACAGATACGCAGTATTTT. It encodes CASSSRVSTDTQYF.

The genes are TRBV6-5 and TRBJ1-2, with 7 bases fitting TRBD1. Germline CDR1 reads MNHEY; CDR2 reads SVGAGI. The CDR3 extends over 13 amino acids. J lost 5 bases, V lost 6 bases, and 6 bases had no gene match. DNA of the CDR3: TGTGCCAGCAGCAAAGGACAGGAATATGGCTACACCTTC. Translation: CASSKGQEYGYTF.

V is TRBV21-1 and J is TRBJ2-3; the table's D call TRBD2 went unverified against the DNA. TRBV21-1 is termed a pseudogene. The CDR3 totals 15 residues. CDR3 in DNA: TGTGCCAGCAGCAAAGGGGAGTACGGGACAGATACGCAGTATTTT. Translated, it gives CASSKGEYGTDTQYF.

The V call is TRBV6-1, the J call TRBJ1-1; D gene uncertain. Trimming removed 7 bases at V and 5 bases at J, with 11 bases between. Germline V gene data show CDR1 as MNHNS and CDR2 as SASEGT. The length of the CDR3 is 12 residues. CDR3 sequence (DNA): TGTGCCAGCAACTCCGGGAGGACTGAAGCTTTCTTT. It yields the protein CASNSGRTEAFF.

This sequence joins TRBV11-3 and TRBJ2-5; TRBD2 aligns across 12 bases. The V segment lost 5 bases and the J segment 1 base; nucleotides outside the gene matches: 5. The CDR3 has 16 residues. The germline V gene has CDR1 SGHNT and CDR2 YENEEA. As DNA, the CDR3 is TGTGCCAGCAGCCTGACTAGCGGGGGCCTCCAAGAGACCCAGTACTTC. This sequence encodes CASSLTSGGLQETQYF.

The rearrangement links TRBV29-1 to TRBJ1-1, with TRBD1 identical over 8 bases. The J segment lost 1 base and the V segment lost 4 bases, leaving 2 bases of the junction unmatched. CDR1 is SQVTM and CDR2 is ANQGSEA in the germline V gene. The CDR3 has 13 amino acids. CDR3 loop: CSVAGGENTEAFF. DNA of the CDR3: TGCAGCGTTGCAGGGGGCGAGAACACTGAAGCTTTCTTT.

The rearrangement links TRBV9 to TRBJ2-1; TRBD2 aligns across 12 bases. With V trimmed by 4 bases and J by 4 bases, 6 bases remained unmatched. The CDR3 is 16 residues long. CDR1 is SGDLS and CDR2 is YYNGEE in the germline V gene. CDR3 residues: CASSSPSGGAYNEQFF. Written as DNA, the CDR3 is TGTGCCAGCAGCTCCCCTAGCGGGGGGGCTTACAATGAGCAGTTCTTC.

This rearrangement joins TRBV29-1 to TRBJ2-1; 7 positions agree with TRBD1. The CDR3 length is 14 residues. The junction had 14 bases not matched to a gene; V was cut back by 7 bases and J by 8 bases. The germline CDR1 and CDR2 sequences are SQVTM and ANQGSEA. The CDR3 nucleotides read TGCAGCGCCTGGACAGGTTATACGTTCCATGAGCAGTTCTTC. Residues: CSAWTGYTFHEQFF.

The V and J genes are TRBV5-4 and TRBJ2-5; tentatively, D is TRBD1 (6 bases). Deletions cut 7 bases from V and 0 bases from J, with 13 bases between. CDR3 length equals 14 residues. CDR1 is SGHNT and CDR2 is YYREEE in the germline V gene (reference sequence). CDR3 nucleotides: TGTGCCAGCGCCACCGGGACAAACCAAGAGACCCAGTACTTC. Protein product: CASATGTNQETQYF. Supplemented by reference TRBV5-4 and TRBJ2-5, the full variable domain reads ETGVTQSPTHLIKTRGQQVTLRCSSQSGHNTVSWYQQALGQGPQFIFQYYREEENGRGNFPPRFSGLQFPNYSSELNVNALELDDSALYLCASATGTNQETQYFGPGTRLLVL.

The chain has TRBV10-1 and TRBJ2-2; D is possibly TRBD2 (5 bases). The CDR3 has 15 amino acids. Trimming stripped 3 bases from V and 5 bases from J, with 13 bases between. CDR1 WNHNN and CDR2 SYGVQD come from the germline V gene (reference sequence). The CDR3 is CASSESGKETGELFF. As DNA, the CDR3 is TGCGCCAGCAGTGAATCGGGGAAGGAAACCGGGGAGCTGTTTTTT.

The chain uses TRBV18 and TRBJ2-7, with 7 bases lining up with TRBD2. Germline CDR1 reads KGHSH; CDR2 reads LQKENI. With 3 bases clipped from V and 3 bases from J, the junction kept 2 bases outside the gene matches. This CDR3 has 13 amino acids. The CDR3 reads CASSPAGDYEQYF. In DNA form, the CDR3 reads TGTGCCAGCTCACCGGCGGGAGACTACGAGCAGTACTTC.

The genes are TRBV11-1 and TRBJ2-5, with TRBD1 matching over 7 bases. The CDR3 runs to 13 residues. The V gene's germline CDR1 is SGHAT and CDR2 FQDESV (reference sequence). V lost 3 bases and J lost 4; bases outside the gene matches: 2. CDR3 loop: CASSFRGRETQYF. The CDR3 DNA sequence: TGTGCCAGCAGCTTCAGGGGGAGAGAGACCCAGTACTTC.

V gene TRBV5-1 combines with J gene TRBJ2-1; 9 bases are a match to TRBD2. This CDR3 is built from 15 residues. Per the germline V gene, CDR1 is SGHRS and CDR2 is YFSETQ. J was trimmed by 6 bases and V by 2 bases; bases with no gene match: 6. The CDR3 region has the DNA TGCGCCAGCAGCTTCAGAGCGGGAGGCCTCAATGAGCAGTTCTTC. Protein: CASSFRAGGLNEQFF.

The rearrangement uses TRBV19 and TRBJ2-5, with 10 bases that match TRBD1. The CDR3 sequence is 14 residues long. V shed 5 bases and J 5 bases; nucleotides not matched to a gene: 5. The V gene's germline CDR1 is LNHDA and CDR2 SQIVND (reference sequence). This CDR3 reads CASSPGTGVETQYF. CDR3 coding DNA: TGTGCCAGTAGTCCCGGGACAGGGGTGGAGACCCAGTACTTC.

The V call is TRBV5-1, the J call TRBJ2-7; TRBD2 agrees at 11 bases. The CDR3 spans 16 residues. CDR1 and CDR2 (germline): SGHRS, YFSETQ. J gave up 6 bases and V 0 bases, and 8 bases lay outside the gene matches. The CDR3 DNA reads TGCGCCAGCAGCTTGGATGGTAGCGGGAGGGTTTCCGAGCAGTACTTC. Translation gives CASSLDGSGRVSEQYF. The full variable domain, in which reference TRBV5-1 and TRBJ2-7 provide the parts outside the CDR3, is KAGVTQTPRYLIKTRGQQVTLSCSPISGHRSVSWYQQTPGQGLQFLFEYFSETQRNKGNFPGRFSGRQFSNSRSEMNVSTLELGDSALYLCASSLDGSGRVSEQYFGPGTRLTVT.

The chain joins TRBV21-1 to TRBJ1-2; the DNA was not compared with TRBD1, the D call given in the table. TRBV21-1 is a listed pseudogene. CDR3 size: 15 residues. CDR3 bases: TGTGCCAGCAGCAAAGGCGGGACAGGGGGCGATGGCTACACCTTC. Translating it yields CASSKGGTGGDGYTF.

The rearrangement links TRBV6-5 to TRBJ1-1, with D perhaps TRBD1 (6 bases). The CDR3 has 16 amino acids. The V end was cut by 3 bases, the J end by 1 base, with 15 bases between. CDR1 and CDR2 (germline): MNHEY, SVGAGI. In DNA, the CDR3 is TGTGCCAGCAGTTATTCCCCCCAGGGGTGGAACACTGAAGCTTTCTTT. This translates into CASSYSPQGWNTEAFF.

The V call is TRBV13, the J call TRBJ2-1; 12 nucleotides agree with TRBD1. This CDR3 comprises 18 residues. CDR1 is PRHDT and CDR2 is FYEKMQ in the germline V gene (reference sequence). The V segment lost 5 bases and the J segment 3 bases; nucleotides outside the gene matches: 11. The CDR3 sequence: CASSAESGQGARYNEQFF. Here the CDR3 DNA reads TGTGCCAGCAGCGCCGAGTCGGGACAGGGGGCGCGCTACAATGAGCAGTTCTTC.

The chain's CDR3 is CASSNLGRVDTQYF. The CDR3 nucleotides read TGTGCCAGCAGTAACCTGGGTCGGGTAGATACGCAGTATTTT. The V call is TRBV6-6, the J call TRBJ2-3, with D unresolved. V was clipped by 5 bases and J by 5 bases, with 14 bases between them. The germline CDR1 and CDR2 sequences are MNHNY and SVGAGI (reference sequence). The CDR3 sequence is 14 residues long.

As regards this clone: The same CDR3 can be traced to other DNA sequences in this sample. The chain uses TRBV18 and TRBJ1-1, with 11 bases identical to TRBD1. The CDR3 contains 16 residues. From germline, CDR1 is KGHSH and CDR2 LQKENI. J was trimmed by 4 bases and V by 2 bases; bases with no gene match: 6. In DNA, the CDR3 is TGTGCCAGCTCACCAAGGACAGGGGGCGACGGCACTGAAGCTTTCTTT. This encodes CASSPRTGGDGTEAFF.

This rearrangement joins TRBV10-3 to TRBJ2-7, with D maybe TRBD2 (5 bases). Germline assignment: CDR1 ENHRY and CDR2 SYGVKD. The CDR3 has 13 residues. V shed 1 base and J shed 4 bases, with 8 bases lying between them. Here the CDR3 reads CAISEWENYEQYF. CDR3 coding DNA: TGTGCCATCAGTGAGTGGGAGAATTACGAGCAGTACTTC.

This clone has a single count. CDR3 DNA: TGTGCCAGCAGCCCCGGACAGGGAACGTATGGCTACACCTTC. Residues: CASSPGQGTYGYTF. V usage is TRBV5-4 and J usage is TRBJ1-2; TRBD1 aligns across 8 bases. The CDR3 runs 14 residues. V lost 4 bases to trimming and J lost 5 bases; unmatched junction nucleotides: 7. Germline V lookup: CDR1 SGHNT, CDR2 YYREEE (reference sequence).

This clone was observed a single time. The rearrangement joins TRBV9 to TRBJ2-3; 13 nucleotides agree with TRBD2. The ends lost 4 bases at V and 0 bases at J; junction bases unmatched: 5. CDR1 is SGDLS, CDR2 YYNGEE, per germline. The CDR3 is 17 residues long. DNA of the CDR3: TGTGCCAGCAGCCCAGGGACTAGCGGGACTAGCACAGATACGCAGTATTTT. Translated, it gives CASSPGTSGTSTDTQYF.